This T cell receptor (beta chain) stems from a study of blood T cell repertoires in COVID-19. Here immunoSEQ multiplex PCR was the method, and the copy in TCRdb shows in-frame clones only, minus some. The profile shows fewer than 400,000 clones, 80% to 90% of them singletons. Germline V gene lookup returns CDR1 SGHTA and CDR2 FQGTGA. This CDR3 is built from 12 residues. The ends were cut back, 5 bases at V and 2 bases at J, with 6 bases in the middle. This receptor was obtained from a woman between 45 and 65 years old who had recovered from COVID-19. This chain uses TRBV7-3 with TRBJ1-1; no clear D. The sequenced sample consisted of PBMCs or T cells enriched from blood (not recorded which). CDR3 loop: CASSGLNTEAFF. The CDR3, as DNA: TGTGCCAGCAGCGGGCTTAACACTGAAGCTTTCTTT.